This passage covers 17 T cell receptor beta chains from one sample sequenced in a study of blood T cells in healthy people across ages. Then a second PCR, running about 6 to 12 cycles, was carried out with a sample-barcoded 5' primer and a J-beta primer mix. MiXCR, run by TCRdb on the 5' RACE reads, gives a single entry per CDR3 protein. Of about 640,000 distinct CDR3 sequences in the sample, 58% are singletons; the top ten hold approximately 40%. Material for sequencing was blood. Every receptor here comes from a man aged 60 to 69 in good health.

This clonotype was observed a single time. DNA of the CDR3: TGTGCCAGCAGTTTAGGGACTATAGTCAATGAGCAGTTCTTC. This encodes CASSLGTIVNEQFF. The V gene is TRBV12-3 or TRBV12-4, the J gene TRBJ2-1; D possibly corresponds to TRBD2 (6 bases). The CDR3 has 14 amino acids. The V gene lost 1 base and the J gene lost 6 bases, with 10 bases spanning the gap.

This chain links TRBV7-2 with TRBJ2-3; D is unclear. Germline V gives CDR1 SGHTA, CDR2 FQGNSA. The CDR3 length is 13 residues. Trimming pared 6 bases from V and 1 base from J, leaving 8 bases between. The CDR3: CASRIGGTDTQYF. The CDR3 region has the DNA TGTGCCAGCAGGATAGGCGGCACAGATACGCAGTATTTT.

This clonotype has more than one count but fewer than ten. The chain uses TRBV12-3 or TRBV12-4 and TRBJ2-5, with D perhaps assigned TRBD1 or TRBD2 (5 bases each). V lost 4 bases, J lost 5 bases, and 14 bases lay in between. This CDR3 is built from 14 residues. As DNA, the CDR3 is TGTGCCAGCAGTTCATCCGCCAGGGACGAGACCCAGTACTTC. Translated: CASSSSARDETQYF.

This clonotype was observed once. J is TRBJ2-3 and V is TRBV10-3; 8 bases line up with TRBD1. Per the germline V gene, CDR1 is ENHRY and CDR2 is SYGVKD. The CDR3 has 14 residues. The V gene end was trimmed by 9 bases and the J gene end by 0 bases; junction bases not matched to a gene: 5. This chain's CDR3 is CAIRRTGSTDTQYF. CDR3 bases: TGTGCCATAAGGCGGACAGGGAGCACAGATACGCAGTATTTT.

The chain recombines TRBV20-1 with TRBJ2-7; D possibly corresponds to TRBD2 (7 bases). V lost 4 bases to trimming and J lost 0 bases, with 16 bases between them. The V gene's germline CDR1 is DFQATT and CDR2 SNEGSKA (reference sequence). The CDR3 has 15 amino acids. As DNA, the CDR3 is TGCAGTGCTACCCTTTTCGGGGGGCCCTCCTACGAGCAGTACTTC. It is translated as CSATLFGGPSYEQYF.

This rearrangement joins TRBV5-1 to TRBJ2-1, with 9 nucleotides matching TRBD1. The V segment lost 2 bases and the J segment 7 bases; nucleotides outside the gene matches: 10. Looked up from germline, CDR1 is SGHRS and CDR2 is YFSETQ. The CDR3 totals 16 residues. CDR3 protein: CASSFVPGQGGNEQFF. In DNA form, the CDR3 reads TGCGCCAGCAGCTTTGTGCCGGGACAGGGCGGGAATGAGCAGTTCTTC.

This clonotype was found a few times. The chain employs TRBV6-6 and TRBJ1-4; tentative D call: TRBD1 (6 bases). Germline CDR1 is MNHNY and CDR2 is SVGAGI (reference sequence). The CDR3 has 14 amino acids. The V and J ends lost 6 bases and 4 bases respectively, with 12 bases between them. In nucleotides, the CDR3 is TGTGCCAGCAGCCAAAGGACAGATAATGAAAAACTGTTTTTT. Encoded protein: CASSQRTDNEKLFF.

The gene calls are TRBV5-1 and TRBJ2-7, with 10 bases matching TRBD1. After removal of 7 bases from V and 1 base from J, the junction contained 14 bases not matched to a gene. The length of the CDR3 is 17 residues. Germline values: CDR1 SGHRS, CDR2 YFSETQ. In nucleotides, the CDR3 is TGCGCCAGCGGCTCCGACCCCTGGACAGGGGGGTCCTACGAGCAGTACTTC. It encodes CASGSDPWTGGSYEQYF.

This clonotype has just a few counts. V usage is TRBV4-1 and J usage is TRBJ2-7, with TRBD1 as a possible D gene (6 bases). CDR1 and CDR2 (germline): MGHRA, YSYEKL. The CDR3 has 16 amino acids. Trimming pared 1 base from V and 3 bases from J, leaving 16 bases between. CDR3 protein: CASSQASARGFYEQYF. The CDR3 DNA reads TGCGCCAGCAGCCAAGCCTCGGCCAGGGGTTTCTACGAGCAGTACTTC.

This clonotype was counted a single time. The chain carries TRBV2 and TRBJ1-4; tentatively, D is TRBD1 (5 bases). The ends were cut back, 7 bases at V and 3 bases at J, with 18 bases in the middle. Germline V gives CDR1 SNHLY, CDR2 FYNNEI. This CDR3 spans 16 amino acids. CDR3 nucleotides: TGTGCCAGCAAGACTAGGGGATCAGGGTCTAATGAAAAACTGTTTTTT. Encoded protein: CASKTRGSGSNEKLFF.

This chain links TRBV24-1 with TRBJ2-3; D not certain. V lost 4 bases to trimming and J lost 2 bases, with 12 bases between them. The CDR3 spans 15 residues. Per germline, CDR1 KGHDR and CDR2 SFDVKD. The CDR3 spells CATSDPAANTDTQYF. Here the CDR3 DNA reads TGTGCCACCAGTGACCCCGCGGCTAACACAGATACGCAGTATTTT.

The rearrangement joins TRBV4-2 to TRBJ2-2; TRBD2 matches 9 bases. Germline loops: CDR1 LGHNA, CDR2 YNFKEQ. CDR3 length: 18 amino acids. After removal of 0 bases from V and 5 bases from J, the junction contained 10 bases not matched to a gene. CDR3 residues: CASSQDLLRGGLTGELFF. CDR3 in DNA: TGTGCCAGCAGCCAAGATCTTTTGCGGGGGGGCCTAACCGGGGAGCTGTTTTTT.

The rearrangement joins TRBV20-1 to TRBJ1-2; no clear D. The V gene's germline CDR1 is DFQATT and CDR2 SNEGSKA (reference sequence). This CDR3 region has 12 residues. The ends were cut back, 2 bases at V and 4 bases at J, with 8 bases in the middle. The CDR3 nucleotides are TGCAGTGCTAGATTCAGCTCCTATGGCTACACCTTC. It yields the protein CSARFSSYGYTF.

The rearrangement joins TRBV6-2 or TRBV6-3 to TRBJ2-4; D is unresolved. V lost 6 bases and J 7 bases, leaving 13 bases between the germline ends. The CDR3 length is 13 residues. CDR1 and CDR2 (germline): MNHEY, SVGEGT. The DNA for the CDR3 is TGTGCCAGCAGCCTTGCCGAACCGAACATTCAGTACTTC. Translation gives CASSLAEPNIQYF.

The sample holds a few counts of this clonotype. The V gene is TRBV5-1, the J gene TRBJ2-7, with 7 bases that match TRBD1. J was trimmed by 7 bases and V by 2 bases; bases with no gene match: 9. Germline V lookup: CDR1 SGHRS, CDR2 YFSETQ. The CDR3 loop spans 14 amino acids. The DNA of the CDR3 is TGCGCCAGCAGCTTCGGGACAGCCGCCTGGGAGCAGTACTTC. Protein product: CASSFGTAAWEQYF.

V usage is TRBV20-1 and J usage is TRBJ2-3; TRBD2 agrees at 8 bases. CDR1 DFQATT and CDR2 SNEGSKA come from the germline V gene (reference sequence). J was trimmed by 4 bases and V by 6 bases; bases with no gene match: 9. The CDR3 loop spans 14 amino acids. CDR3 sequence (DNA): TGCAGTGCCCCGGGGGGGGTGATGGCAGATACGCAGTATTTT. This translates into CSAPGGVMADTQYF.

This clonotype was found a few times. The chain uses TRBV12-3 or TRBV12-4 and TRBJ2-5; D perhaps matches TRBD1 (5 bases). There are 15 residues in the CDR3. Deletions cut 1 base from V and 11 bases from J, with 20 bases between. The CDR3 region has the DNA TGTGCCAGCAGTTTAGTAAGGGGCCAAGGAAATGAGCAGTACTTC. Translation: CASSLVRGQGNEQYF.